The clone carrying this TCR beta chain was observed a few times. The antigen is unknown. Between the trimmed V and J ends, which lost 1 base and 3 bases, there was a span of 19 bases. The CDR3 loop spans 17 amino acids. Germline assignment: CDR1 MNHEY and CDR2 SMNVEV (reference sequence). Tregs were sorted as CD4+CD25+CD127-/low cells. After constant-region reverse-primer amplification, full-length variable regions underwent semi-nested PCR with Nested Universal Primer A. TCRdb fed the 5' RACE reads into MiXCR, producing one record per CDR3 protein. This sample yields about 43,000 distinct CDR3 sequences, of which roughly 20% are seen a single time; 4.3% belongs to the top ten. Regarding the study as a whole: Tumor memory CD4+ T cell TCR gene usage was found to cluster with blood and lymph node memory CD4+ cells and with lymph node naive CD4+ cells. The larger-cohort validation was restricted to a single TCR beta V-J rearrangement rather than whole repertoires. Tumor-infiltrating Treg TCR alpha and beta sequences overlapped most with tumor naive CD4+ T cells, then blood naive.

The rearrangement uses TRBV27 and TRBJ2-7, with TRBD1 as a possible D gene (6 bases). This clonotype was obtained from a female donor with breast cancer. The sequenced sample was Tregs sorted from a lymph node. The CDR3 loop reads CASSLYPRGQHYYEQYF. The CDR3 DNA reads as TGTGCCAGCAGTTTATACCCGCGAGGACAGCATTACTACGAGCAGTACTTC.